This T cell receptor (beta chain) appears in the sequencing data of a study of T cell responses to AZD1222 COVID-19 vaccine. Study at large: Second doses at about 4 or about 12 weeks were pooled.

Overall study results and limits: Increases in Spike-specific TCR breadth and depth were seen after two AZD1222 doses. The sample set comprised mostly white British donors with more females, and clonal diversity was possibly underestimated. Baseline seropositivity characterized only 5 to 7 AZD1222 recipients.

The CDR3 has 16 amino acids. Germline V gene lookup returns CDR1 MGHRA and CDR2 YSYEKL. Trimming removed 0 bases from V and 2 bases from J, with 12 bases in between. Sequenced by immunoSEQ multiplex PCR; TCRdb stores in-frame clones only, minus some. The table records some 130,000 clones, about 93% of them present only once. On this clone: Its antigen remains unidentified.

The V and J genes are TRBV4-1 and TRBJ2-3; D is possibly TRBD1 or TRBD2 (5 bases each). Specimen: peripheral blood, collected on day 0 of AZD1222 vaccination. This receptor was obtained from an adult in good health. As DNA, the CDR3 is TGCGCCAGCAGCCAAGATCGTGGTGGGACCACAGATACGCAGTATTTT. It translates to CASSQDRGGTTDTQYF.